This TCR beta chain derives from a study of shared clonotypes between healthy human individuals. Study in general: Per donor, CD8 memory used one plate, CD8 naive used two, CD4 memory used three and CD4 naive used three. Overall study findings and caveats: Relative to their counterparts shared across all four donors, non-shared clonotypes exhibited diminished generation probabilities.

TCRdb keeps only in-frame clones here, not all; method: immunoSEQ multiplex PCR. This sample has some 2.4 million clones, with over 85% found just once. Worth noting for this clone: The antigen is undetermined.

Trimming removed 10 bases from V and 8 bases from J, with 17 bases in between. Per germline, CDR1 MNHNS and CDR2 SASEGT. CDR3 length equals 13 residues. This TCR derives from a man aged 18 to 30 in good health. Some clones in this sample may be carry-over from other donors' samples. Sequenced: naive CD4+ T cells from PBMCs. Subset defined: CD45RA+ positively selected. This sequence joins TRBV6-1 and TRBJ1-4, with a possible D match to TRBD1 (6 bases). The CDR3 here is CATTPGAREKLFF. DNA for the CDR3: TGTGCCACCACCCCAGGGGCGCGGGAAAAACTGTTTTTT.